The 14 T cell receptor beta chains reported below all come from one sample, sequenced in a study of blood T cells in healthy people across ages. Then a second PCR, running roughly 7 to 11 cycles, was carried out with a sample-barcoded 5' primer and a J-beta primer mix. MiXCR, applied by TCRdb to the 5' RACE reads, yields one record per CDR3 protein. Of a few hundred thousand distinct CDR3 sequences in the sample, approximately 30% were seen once. Sequenced: blood. The receptor set was obtained from a woman between 65 and 79 years old in good health.

V and J are TRBV4-3 and TRBJ2-3; 15 positions match TRBD2. Germline trimming cut 4 bases from V and 7 bases from J; bases unmatched to any gene: 9. The CDR3 covers 17 residues. Germline V CDR1 and CDR2: LGHNA, YSLEER. The chain's CDR3 is CASSPSWTSGGANTQYF. CDR3 sequence (DNA): TGCGCCAGCAGCCCTTCCTGGACTAGCGGGGGGGCTAATACGCAGTATTTT.

This clonotype was detected only a few times. The genes are TRBV6-6 and TRBJ2-6; the D gene is possibly TRBD2 (5 bases). With 11 bases removed from V and 0 bases from J, the gap between germline ends came to 8 bases. Germline V gene lookup returns CDR1 MNHNY and CDR2 SVGAGI (reference sequence). CDR3 size: 13 residues. This chain's CDR3 is CAGESSGANVLTF. For the CDR3, the DNA is TGTGCCGGGGAGAGCTCTGGGGCCAACGTCCTGACTTTC.

This clonotype was counted a few times. The V and J genes are TRBV10-3 and TRBJ1-1, with 9 bases aligning to TRBD1. CDR1 and CDR2 (germline): ENHRY, SYGVKD. Trimming took 10 bases from V and 4 from J; bases not matched to a gene: 4. The CDR3 runs 12 residues. The CDR3 loop is CATRQGGTEAFF. The CDR3 nucleotides read TGTGCCACCAGACAGGGGGGCACTGAAGCTTTCTTT.

The V gene is TRBV29-1, the J gene TRBJ1-5, with D unresolved. Germline V gene sequence: CDR1 SQVTM, CDR2 ANQGSEA. The CDR3 has 14 residues. V was shortened by 8 bases and J by 4 bases, with 18 bases between the two germline ends. CDR3 bases: TGCAGCCCCATACCAGACAAGCAAAATCAGCCCCAGCATTTT. Encoded protein: CSPIPDKQNQPQHF. The whole variable domain, remainder taken from reference TRBV29-1 and TRBJ1-5, is SAVISQKPSRDICQRGTSLTIQCQVDSQVTMMFWYRQQPGQSLTLIATANQGSEATYESGFVIDKFPISRPNLTFSTLTVSNMSPEDSSIYLCSPIPDKQNQPQHFGDGTRLSIL.

To note about this clonotype: The junction shows a germline mismatch at one end, possibly a read error. The chain couples TRBV20-1 to TRBJ1-4; no clear D gene. This CDR3 comprises 14 residues. Germline CDR1 DFQATT, CDR2 SNEGSKA (reference sequence). This CDR3 reads CSALPGSPNEKLFF. DNA for the CDR3: TGCAGTGCCCTTCCGGGGAGTCCTAATGAAAAGCTGTTTTTT.

V and J are TRBV7-2 and TRBJ2-3, with D hard to call. The V end lost 0 bases, the J end lost 1 base, and 8 bases lay between the germline ends. CDR3 length: 15 residues. Germline V gives CDR1 SGHTA, CDR2 FQGNSA. CDR3: CASSLASMGTDTQYF. The DNA for the CDR3 is TGTGCCAGCAGCTTAGCGTCGATGGGCACAGATACGCAGTATTTT.

The table lists this clonotype with a few counts. This rearrangement joins TRBV12-3 or TRBV12-4 to TRBJ1-2; 10 bases match TRBD1. The CDR3 extends over 15 amino acids. V lost 5 bases, J lost 4 bases, and 7 bases stayed unmatched. The CDR3 spells CASSEDRGFVYGYTF. The DNA for the CDR3 is TGTGCCAGCAGTGAGGACAGGGGGTTTGTCTATGGCTACACCTTC.

This chain connects TRBV29-1 to TRBJ1-4, with D tentatively TRBD1 (5 bases). V lost 7 bases and J 4 bases, leaving 13 bases between the germline ends. The length of the CDR3 is 13 residues. CDR1 is SQVTM and CDR2 is ANQGSEA in the germline V gene. The CDR3 spells CSGWDFFNEKLFF. The CDR3, as DNA: TGCAGCGGCTGGGACTTCTTTAATGAAAAACTGTTTTTT.

This chain links TRBV6-1 with TRBJ1-2, with 9 bases that match TRBD1. Germline V gene lookup returns CDR1 MNHNS and CDR2 SASEGT. V lost 1 base, J lost 4 bases, and 4 bases stayed unmatched. The CDR3 contains 15 residues. The CDR3 DNA follows: TGTGCCAGCAGTGAAGGGACAGGGGATTCCTATGGCTACACCTTC. Amino acids: CASSEGTGDSYGYTF.

The chain combines TRBV5-1 with TRBJ1-1; TRBD1 is a possible D gene (6 bases). CDR3 size: 15 residues. Per the germline V gene, CDR1 is SGHRS and CDR2 is YFSETQ. Between the trimmed V and J ends, which lost 4 bases and 1 base, there was a span of 14 bases. CDR3 nucleotides: TGCGCCAGCAGCACACAGGGTTGGGGGAACACTGAAGCTTTCTTT. Translating it yields CASSTQGWGNTEAFF. Filled out from reference TRBV5-1 and TRBJ1-1, the complete variable domain reads KAGVTQTPRYLIKTRGQQVTLSCSPISGHRSVSWYQQTPGQGLQFLFEYFSETQRNKGNFPGRFSGRQFSNSRSEMNVSTLELGDSALYLCASSTQGWGNTEAFFGQGTRLTVV.

The chain links TRBV6-2 or TRBV6-3 to TRBJ2-5; TRBD1 matches at 10 bases. The CDR3 runs 12 residues. Germline CDR1 MNHEY, CDR2 SVGEGT. V dropped 6 bases and J dropped 6; count of bases not matched to a gene: 1. The CDR3 loop reads CASRTGGQTQYF. The CDR3, as DNA: TGTGCCAGCAGGACAGGGGGCCAGACCCAGTACTTC.

This clonotype was seen only a few times. V usage is TRBV12-3 or TRBV12-4 and J usage is TRBJ1-1, with D unresolved. The V end lost 6 bases, the J end lost 2 bases, and 10 bases lay between the germline ends. CDR3 length: 13 amino acids. For the CDR3, the DNA is TGTGCCAGCAGCGACCGGGCCAACACTGAAGCTTTCTTT. Protein sequence: CASSDRANTEAFF.

The V gene is TRBV12-3 or TRBV12-4, the J gene TRBJ2-7; D unclear. This CDR3 spans 12 amino acids. Deletions cut 4 bases from V and 6 bases from J, with 10 bases between. The CDR3 reads CASSSLQSEQYF. The CDR3 nucleotides are TGTGCCAGCAGTTCTTTACAGAGCGAGCAGTACTTC.

The genes are TRBV7-2 and TRBJ2-5; D gene unclear. V was pared by 2 bases and J by 3 bases, with 7 bases between. This CDR3 has 13 residues. Per germline, CDR1 SGHTA and CDR2 FQGNSA. The CDR3 nucleotides are TGTGCCAGCAGCTTAAGGGAAGAAGAGACCCAGTACTTC. This codes for CASSLREEETQYF.